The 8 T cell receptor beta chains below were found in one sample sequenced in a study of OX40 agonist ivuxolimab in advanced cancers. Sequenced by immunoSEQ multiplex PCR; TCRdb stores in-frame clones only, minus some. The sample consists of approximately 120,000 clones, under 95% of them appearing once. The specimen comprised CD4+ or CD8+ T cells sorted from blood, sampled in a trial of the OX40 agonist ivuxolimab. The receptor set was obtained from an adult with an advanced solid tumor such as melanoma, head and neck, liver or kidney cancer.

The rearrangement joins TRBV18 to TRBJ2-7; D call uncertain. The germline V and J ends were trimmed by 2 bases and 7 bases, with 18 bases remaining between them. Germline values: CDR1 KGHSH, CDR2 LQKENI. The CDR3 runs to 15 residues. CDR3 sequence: CASSPTVEGFGEQYF. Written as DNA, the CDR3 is TGTGCCAGCTCACCAACCGTAGAAGGTTTTGGGGAGCAGTACTTC.

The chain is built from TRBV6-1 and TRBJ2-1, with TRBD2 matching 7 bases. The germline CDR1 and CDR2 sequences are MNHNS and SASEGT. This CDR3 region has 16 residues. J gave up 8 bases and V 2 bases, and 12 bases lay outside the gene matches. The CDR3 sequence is CASSEFGGGPGDEQFF. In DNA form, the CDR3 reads TGTGCCAGCAGTGAATTTGGGGGAGGGCCCGGGGATGAGCAGTTCTTC.

CDR3 sequence (DNA): TGTGCCAGCAGTTATAGTGTCGGACAGGGATCCGGGGAGCTGTTTTTT. Translated: CASSYSVGQGSGELFF. The V and J genes are TRBV9 and TRBJ2-2, with 8 bases that match TRBD1. Trimming at V came to 5 bases and at J to 6 bases, leaving 12 bases not matched to a gene. The germline CDR1 and CDR2 sequences are SGDLS and YYNGEE. The CDR3 spans 16 residues.

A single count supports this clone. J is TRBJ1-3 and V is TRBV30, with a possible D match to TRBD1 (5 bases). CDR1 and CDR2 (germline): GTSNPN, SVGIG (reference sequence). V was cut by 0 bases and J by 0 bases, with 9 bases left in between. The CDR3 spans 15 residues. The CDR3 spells CAWSVRGNSGNTIYF. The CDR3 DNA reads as TGTGCCTGGAGTGTACGGGGGAACTCTGGAAACACCATATATTTT.

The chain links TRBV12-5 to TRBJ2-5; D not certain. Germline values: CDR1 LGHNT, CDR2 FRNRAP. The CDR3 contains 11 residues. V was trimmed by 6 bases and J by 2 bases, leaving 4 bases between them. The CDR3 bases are TGTGCTAGTGGGATACAAGAGACCCAGTACTTC. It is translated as CASGIQETQYF.

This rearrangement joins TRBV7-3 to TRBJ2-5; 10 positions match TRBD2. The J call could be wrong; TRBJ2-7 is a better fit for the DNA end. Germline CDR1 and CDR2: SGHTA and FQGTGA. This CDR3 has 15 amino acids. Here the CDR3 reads CASSPGLAASYEQYF. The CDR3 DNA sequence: TGTGCCAGCAGCCCAGGACTAGCGGCCAGCTACGAGCAGTACTTC.

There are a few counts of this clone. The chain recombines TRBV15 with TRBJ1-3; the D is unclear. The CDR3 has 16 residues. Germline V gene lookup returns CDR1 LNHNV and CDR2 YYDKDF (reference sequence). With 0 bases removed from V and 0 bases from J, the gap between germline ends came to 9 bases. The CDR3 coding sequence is TGTGCCACCAGCAGAGAGGGGATCTACTCTGGAAACACCATATATTTT. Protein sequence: CATSREGIYSGNTIYF. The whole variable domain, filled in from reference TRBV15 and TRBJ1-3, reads DAMVIQNPRYQVTQFGKPVTLSCSQTLNHNVMYWYQQKSSQAPKLLFHYYDKDFNNEADTPDNFQSRRPNTSFCFLDIRSPGLGDTAMYLCATSREGIYSGNTIYFGEGSWLTVV.

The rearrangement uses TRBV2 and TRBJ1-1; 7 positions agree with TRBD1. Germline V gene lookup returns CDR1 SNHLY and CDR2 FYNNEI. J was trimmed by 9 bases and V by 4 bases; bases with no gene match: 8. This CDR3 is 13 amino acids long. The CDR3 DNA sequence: TGTGCCAGCAGTGTTAATATACAGGGGCAAGCTTTCTTT. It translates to CASSVNIQGQAFF.